This TCR beta chain was profiled in a study of control samples from healthy donors and cancer patients. V lost 6 bases and J lost 1; bases outside the gene matches: 5. This CDR3 spans 15 amino acids. The germline V gene has CDR1 MGHDK and CDR2 SYGVNS. Data came from immunoSEQ multiplex PCR; TCRdb stores just in-frame clones and leaves some out. Of about 120,000 clones listed, roughly 87% are singletons. This clone was observed a few times. The genes are TRBV25-1 and TRBJ1-1, with TRBD1 matching over 10 bases. Material for sequencing was blood. This clonotype originated in a young man in good health. CDR3 protein: CASSDRGLGNTEAFF. The CDR3 DNA reads as TGTGCCAGCAGCGACAGGGGGCTGGGGAACACTGAAGCTTTCTTT.